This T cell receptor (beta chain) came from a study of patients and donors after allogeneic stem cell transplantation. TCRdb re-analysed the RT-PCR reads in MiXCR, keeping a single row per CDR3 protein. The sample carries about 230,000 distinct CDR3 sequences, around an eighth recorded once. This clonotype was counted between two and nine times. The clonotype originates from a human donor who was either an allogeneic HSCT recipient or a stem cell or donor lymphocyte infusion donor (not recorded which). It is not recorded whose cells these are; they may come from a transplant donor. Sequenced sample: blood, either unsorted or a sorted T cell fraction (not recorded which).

The CDR3 DNA reads TGTGCCACAAGTAGAGGAGCGGGGCTCTACAATGAGCAGTTCTTC. It codes for CATSRGAGLYNEQFF. The chain carries TRBV24-1 and TRBJ2-1, with 7 nucleotides matching TRBD2. The germline V gene encodes CDR1 KGHDR and CDR2 SFDVKD. This CDR3 is built from 15 residues. V shed 10 bases, J shed 3 bases, and the junction held 11 bases outside the gene matches.